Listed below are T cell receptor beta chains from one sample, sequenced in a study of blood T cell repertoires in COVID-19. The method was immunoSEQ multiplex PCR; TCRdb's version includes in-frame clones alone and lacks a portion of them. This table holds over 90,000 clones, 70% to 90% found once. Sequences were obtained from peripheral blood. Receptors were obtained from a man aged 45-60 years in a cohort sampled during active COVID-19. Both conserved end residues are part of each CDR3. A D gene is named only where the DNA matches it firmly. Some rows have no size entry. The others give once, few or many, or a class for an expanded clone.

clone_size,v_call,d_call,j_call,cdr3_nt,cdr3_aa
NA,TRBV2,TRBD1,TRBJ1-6,TGTGCCAGCAGTGTTTACGGGACAGGGGGATCCGGCTCACCCCTCCACTTT,CASSVYGTGGSGSPLHF
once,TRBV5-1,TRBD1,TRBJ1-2,TGCGCCAGCAGCCGACAGGGGGCGGACTATGGCTACACCTTC,CASSRQGADYGYTF
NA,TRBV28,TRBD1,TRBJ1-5,TGTGCCAGCACACGACAGGGCACGCCGAGGAGCAATCAGCCCCAGCATTTT,CASTRQGTPRSNQPQHF
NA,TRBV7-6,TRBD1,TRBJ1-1,TGTGCCAGCAGCTTACAGGGGGCCCTGAACACTGAAGCTTTCTTT,CASSLQGALNTEAFF
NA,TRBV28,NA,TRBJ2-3,TGTGCCAGCAGTTTATCATCCTACCCTACGCAGTATTTT,CASSLSSYPTQYF
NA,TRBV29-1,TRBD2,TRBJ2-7,TGCAGCTCCACTAGCGGAGGCTCCTACGAGCAGTACTTC,CSSTSGGSYEQYF
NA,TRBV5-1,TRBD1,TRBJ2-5,TGCGCCAGCAGCGCCTCCGGGACAGGGACAGAGACCCAGTACTTC,CASSASGTGTETQYF
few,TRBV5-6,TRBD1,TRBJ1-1,TGTGCCAGCAGCTTTGACAGGGACACTGAAGCTTTCTTT,CASSFDRDTEAFF
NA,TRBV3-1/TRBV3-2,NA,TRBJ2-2,TGTGCCAGCAGCGGCGGACTTAATCTAGGGAACACCGGGGAGCTGTTTTTT,CASSGGLNLGNTGELFF
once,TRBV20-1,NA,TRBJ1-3,TGCAGTGCTAGTCTTACAGCTCCCTCTGGAAACACCATATATTTT,CSASLTAPSGNTIYF
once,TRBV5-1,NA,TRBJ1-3,TGCGCCAGCAGCTTGGCGGGATTAGGAAACACCATATATTTT,CASSLAGLGNTIYF
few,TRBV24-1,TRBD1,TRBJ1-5,TGTGCCACTGGGACAGGGGGACGGCCCCAGCATTTT,CATGTGGRPQHF
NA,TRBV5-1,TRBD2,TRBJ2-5,TGCGCCAGCAGCGTTAGCGGGGGGCGCCAAGAGACCCAGTACTTC,CASSVSGGRQETQYF
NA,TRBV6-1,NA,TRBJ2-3,TGTGCCAGCAGTGAAGTTCGGGTAGATACGCAGTATTTT,CASSEVRVDTQYF
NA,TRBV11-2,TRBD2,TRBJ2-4,TGTGCCAGCAGCTTAACGACTAGCGACAAAAACATTCAGTACTTC,CASSLTTSDKNIQYF
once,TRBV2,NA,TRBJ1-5,TGTGCCAGCAATTACGCCACAGACAATCAGCCCCAGCATTTT,CASNYATDNQPQHF
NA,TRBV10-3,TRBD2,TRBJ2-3,TGTGCCATCAGCCAATCCGGGAGGGACCCAGCCGGGGCGCAGTATTTT,CAISQSGRDPAGAQYF
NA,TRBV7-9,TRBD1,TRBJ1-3,TGTGCCAGCAGCCCGAGGACAGGGCGAGGAAACACCATATATTTT,CASSPRTGRGNTIYF
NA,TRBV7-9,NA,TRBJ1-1,TGTGCCAGCAGCTTAGAAGAGGGGGTGAACACTGAAGCTTTCTTT,CASSLEEGVNTEAFF
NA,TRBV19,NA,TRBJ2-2,TGTGCCAGTAGCGCGACAGCCAATACCGGGGAGCTGTTTTTT,CASSATANTGELFF
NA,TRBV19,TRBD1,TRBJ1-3,TGTGCCAGTATGGGACAGGGGTACTCTGGAAACACCATATATTTT,CASMGQGYSGNTIYF
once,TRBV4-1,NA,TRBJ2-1,TGCGCCAGCAGCCAAGGACACGGGGGAGGATACAATGAGCAGTTCTTC,CASSQGHGGGYNEQFF
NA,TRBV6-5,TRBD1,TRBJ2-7,TGTGCCAGCAGTTACTCCAGGGCAGGGGGCACCTACGAGCAGTACTTC,CASSYSRAGGTYEQYF
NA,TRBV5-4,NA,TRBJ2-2,TGTGCCAGCAGTCTGGAGCCCGTAACCGGGGAGCTGTTTTTT,CASSLEPVTGELFF
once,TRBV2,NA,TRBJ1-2,TGTGCCAGCACCCTCCGGCGGGTCGAGAGCTATGGCTACACCTTC,CASTLRRVESYGYTF
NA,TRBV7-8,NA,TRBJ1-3,TGTGCCAGCTCACCCGCCCGGGATGGTGCTGGAAACACCATATATTTT,CASSPARDGAGNTIYF
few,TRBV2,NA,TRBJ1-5,TGTGCCAGCAGTGAAGTGACAGTGGATCAGCCCCAGCATTTT,CASSEVTVDQPQHF
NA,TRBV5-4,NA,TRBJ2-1,TGTGCCAGCAGTTCCGACTTGAATGAGCAGTTCTTC,CASSSDLNEQFF
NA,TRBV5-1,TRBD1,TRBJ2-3,TGCGCCAGCAGGGCCAGGGGGCAAGATACGCAGTATTTT,CASRARGQDTQYF